The next 21 T cell receptor beta chains were all read from a single sample in a study of shared clonotypes between healthy human individuals. The assay was immunoSEQ multiplex PCR, and TCRdb's table has in-frame clones only and misses some. The sample carries more than 2,000,000 clones, over 85% recorded once. Sample: naive CD4+ T cells from PBMCs. The subset denotes: CD45RA+ positively selected. The receptors here all came from a man aged 18 to 35 in good health. Some clones in this sample may be carry-over from other donors' samples.

The chain combines TRBV29-1 with TRBJ1-2; 8 bases fit TRBD1. The CDR3 runs 15 residues. CDR1 is SQVTM and CDR2 is ANQGSEA in the germline V gene. V lost 4 bases to trimming and J lost 0 bases; unmatched junction nucleotides: 7. The CDR3 bases are TGCAGCGTTGCGGACAGGGATGCTACTAACTATGGCTACACCTTC. Residues: CSVADRDATNYGYTF.

The rearrangement joins TRBV28 to TRBJ1-2; D uncertain. This CDR3 has 13 amino acids. Trimming stripped 9 bases from V and 1 base from J, with 12 bases between. Germline V gene lookup returns CDR1 MDHEN and CDR2 SYDVKM. CDR3 amino acids: CASSDGSNYGYTF. The CDR3 nucleotides read TGTGCCAGTTCCGACGGGAGTAACTATGGCTACACCTTC.

In this sample, this clone turned up once. The chain has TRBV27 and TRBJ2-1; D is undetermined. CDR1 is MNHEY, CDR2 SMNVEV, per germline (reference sequence). This CDR3 spans 13 amino acids. V was pared by 2 bases and J by 4 bases, with 6 bases between. The CDR3 loop is CASSLLPYNEQFF. The CDR3 nucleotides are TGTGCCAGCAGTTTACTCCCTTACAATGAGCAGTTCTTC.

The chain links TRBV7-2 to TRBJ2-1; 7 nucleotides agree with TRBD2. This CDR3 comprises 15 residues. V lost 0 bases, J lost 7 bases, and 6 bases stayed unmatched. Germline CDR1 and CDR2: SGHTA and FQGNSA. The CDR3 is CASSLAAGAGNEQFF. The CDR3 bases are TGTGCCAGCAGCTTAGCGGCGGGAGCGGGGAATGAGCAGTTCTTC.

Points on this clone: Other DNA sequences in the sample encode the same CDR3. The chain uses TRBV5-1 and TRBJ2-1; D ambiguous. CDR1 and CDR2 (germline): SGHRS, YFSETQ. Trimming left V 0 bases short and J 7 bases short, with 5 bases between. CDR3 size: 12 residues. CDR3 nucleotides: TGCGCCAGCAGCTTGGTTCGTAATGAGCAGTTCTTC. Its protein is CASSLVRNEQFF.

The chain uses TRBV7-8 and TRBJ1-1; 7 positions match TRBD1. The CDR3 spans 15 residues. The V segment lost 2 bases and the J segment 3 bases; nucleotides outside the gene matches: 6. Germline loops: CDR1 SGHVS, CDR2 FQNEAQ. CDR3 loop: CASSLWSGGDTEAFF. The CDR3 DNA follows: TGTGCCAGCAGCTTATGGTCAGGGGGTGACACTGAAGCTTTCTTT.

The CDR3 loop is CASRDVPGNEQYF. The CDR3 DNA follows: TGTGCCAGCCGGGACGTCCCGGGGAACGAGCAGTACTTC. The chain combines TRBV11-2 with TRBJ2-7; D tentatively fits TRBD1 or TRBD2 (5 bases each). V was pared by 8 bases and J by 5 bases, with 16 bases between. The CDR3 covers 13 residues. CDR1 and CDR2 from the germline V gene are SGHAT and FQNNGV.

This sequence joins TRBV5-1 and TRBJ2-5; possible D gene TRBD2, 6 bases. Germline V lookup: CDR1 SGHRS, CDR2 YFSETQ. The V end lost 4 bases, the J end lost 4 bases, and 17 bases lay between the germline ends. The CDR3 sequence is 15 residues long. The CDR3 DNA is TGCGCCAGCAGCGGGGGGATCCTAGCGCGAGAGACCCAGTACTTC. This sequence encodes CASSGGILARETQYF. Full variable domain (missing parts from reference TRBV5-1 and TRBJ2-5): KAGVTQTPRYLIKTRGQQVTLSCSPISGHRSVSWYQQTPGQGLQFLFEYFSETQRNKGNFPGRFSGRQFSNSRSEMNVSTLELGDSALYLCASSGGILARETQYFGPGTRLLVL.

The gene calls are TRBV5-1 and TRBJ2-1; no clear D. The germline V gene has CDR1 SGHRS and CDR2 YFSETQ. This CDR3 region has 17 residues. Trimming pared 4 bases from V and 4 bases from J, leaving 21 bases between. CDR3 DNA sequence: TGCGCCAGCAGCCTGGTCGCAGGCCCTTTGGAGTACAATGAGCAGTTCTTC. Protein: CASSLVAGPLEYNEQFF.

The chain links TRBV10-2 to TRBJ2-1; D unresolved. This CDR3 is built from 13 residues. V lost 3 bases and J 3 bases, leaving 6 bases between the germline ends. The germline V gene encodes CDR1 WSHSY and CDR2 SAAADI. The CDR3 is CASSEALYNEQFF. The CDR3 DNA sequence: TGCGCCAGCAGTGAAGCCCTCTACAATGAGCAGTTCTTC.

The chain links TRBV15 to TRBJ2-3; 12 bases align to TRBD2. The V gene's germline CDR1 is LNHNV and CDR2 YYDKDF (reference sequence). The CDR3 has 16 amino acids. V trimming: 5 bases; J trimming: 4 bases; junction bases outside the gene matches: 7. This chain's CDR3 is CATSPRLAGVADTQYF. Here the CDR3 DNA reads TGTGCCACCAGCCCACGACTAGCGGGAGTGGCAGATACGCAGTATTTT.

The rearrangement joins TRBV4-2 to TRBJ1-2; unclear D gene. The CDR3 has 13 amino acids. V was pared by 5 bases and J by 3 bases, with 10 bases between. Germline V gene lookup returns CDR1 LGHNA and CDR2 YNFKEQ. The CDR3 bases are TGTGCCAGCAGCTCCGGGGTTTACTATGGCTACACCTTC. It codes for CASSSGVYYGYTF.

The V call is TRBV6-6, the J call TRBJ1-5, with D possibly matching TRBD1 (6 bases). This CDR3 has 14 amino acids. Germline CDR1 is MNHNY and CDR2 is SVGAGI (reference sequence). The ends were cut back, 6 bases at V and 7 bases at J, with 16 bases in the middle. The CDR3 nucleotides are TGTGCCAGCAGCCGAAACAGGGAGGCCCAGCCCCAGCATTTT. Residues: CASSRNREAQPQHF.

This sequence joins TRBV28 and TRBJ2-5; 9 nucleotides agree with TRBD1. CDR3 length equals 14 residues. Unmatched junction bases numbered 8, after V lost 7 bases and J lost 5 bases. Per the germline V gene, CDR1 is MDHEN and CDR2 is SYDVKM. The CDR3 spells CASIEQGAGETQYF. DNA for the CDR3: TGTGCCAGCATCGAACAGGGGGCTGGGGAGACCCAGTACTTC.

The genes are TRBV11-2 and TRBJ2-5; D is perhaps TRBD1 (5 bases). The CDR3 is made up of 14 amino acids. The germline V gene encodes CDR1 SGHAT and CDR2 FQNNGV. Trimming left V 4 bases short and J 1 base short, with 10 bases between. CDR3 sequence (DNA): TGTGCCAGCAGCTCTCGACAGTTCCAAGAGACCCAGTACTTC. Translation: CASSSRQFQETQYF.

The rearrangement uses TRBV21-1 and TRBJ2-4; the table's D call, TRBD2, was not checked against the DNA. TRBV21-1 is a pseudogene. The CDR3 runs to 16 residues. The CDR3 DNA follows: TGTGCCAGCAGCAAAGAGCACGGACTAGCCAAAAACATTCAGTACTTC. It translates to CASSKEHGLAKNIQYF.

The chain uses TRBV19 and TRBJ1-2; D call uncertain. Germline CDR1 is LNHDA and CDR2 is SQIVND (reference sequence). The CDR3 contains 12 residues. V shed 4 bases and J shed 7 bases, with 10 bases lying between them. The CDR3 sequence: CASSKYLGGYTF. CDR3 nucleotide sequence: TGTGCCAGTAGTAAATACCTCGGTGGCTACACCTTC.

The chain employs TRBV28 and TRBJ1-2; D ambiguous. Germline CDR1 MDHEN, CDR2 SYDVKM. This CDR3 contains 11 residues. V was trimmed by 6 bases and J by 5 bases, leaving 7 bases between them. In nucleotides, the CDR3 is TGTGCCAGCAGGGAAGGGTATGGCTACACCTTC. As protein: CASREGYGYTF.

The V gene is TRBV27, the J gene TRBJ2-2, with D maybe TRBD2 (7 bases). The CDR3 has 15 amino acids. Germline assignment: CDR1 MNHEY and CDR2 SMNVEV (reference sequence). Trimming shortened V by 7 bases and J by 7 bases, and 19 bases separated the two germline ends. The CDR3 protein is CASTRGQGGVGELFF. Written as DNA, the CDR3 is TGTGCCAGCACCCGGGGGCAGGGAGGGGTCGGGGAGCTGTTTTTT.

The V gene is TRBV7-9, the J gene TRBJ1-1; D is uncertain. V lost 2 bases and J lost 1, with 14 bases in between. Germline CDR1 SEHNR, CDR2 FQNEAQ (reference sequence). The CDR3 is made up of 16 amino acids. CDR3 DNA sequence: TGTGCCAGCAGCTTACCCCCTTTCGGCAAGAACACTGAAGCTTTCTTT. As protein: CASSLPPFGKNTEAFF.

The V and J genes are TRBV5-4 and TRBJ1-2, with 8 bases fitting TRBD1. Germline V gives CDR1 SGHNT, CDR2 YYREEE (reference sequence). V lost 3 bases to trimming and J lost 1 base; unmatched junction nucleotides: 8. This CDR3 is 16 amino acids long. CDR3 amino acids: CASSSSGQGGNYGYTF. The CDR3 DNA reads TGTGCCAGCAGCTCATCCGGACAGGGCGGTAACTATGGCTACACCTTC.